This T cell receptor beta chain is from a study of shared T cell receptors in the human thymus. There are a few counts of this clone. Germline CDR1 reads SGHRS; CDR2 reads YFSETQ. CDR3 length: 15 residues. V was pared by 1 base and J by 3 bases, with 4 bases of the junction left unmatched. Generated by immunoSEQ multiplex PCR, the TCRdb table keeps only in-frame clones and is missing some. The table lists 540,000 or so clones, around 78% of them singletons. This same sample was also taken into another study, of human thymus T cells. Turning to that study: Gene usage (both V and J) appeared biased in thymic and blood repertoires.

The specimen was thymocytes. The rearrangement joins TRBV5-1 to TRBJ2-3, with 8 bases aligning to TRBD2. The sequence came from a boy younger than two with a congenital heart defect. The CDR3: CASSLCERGTDTQYF. CDR3 DNA sequence: TGCGCCAGCAGCTTGTGCGAGCGGGGGACAGATACGCAGTATTTT.